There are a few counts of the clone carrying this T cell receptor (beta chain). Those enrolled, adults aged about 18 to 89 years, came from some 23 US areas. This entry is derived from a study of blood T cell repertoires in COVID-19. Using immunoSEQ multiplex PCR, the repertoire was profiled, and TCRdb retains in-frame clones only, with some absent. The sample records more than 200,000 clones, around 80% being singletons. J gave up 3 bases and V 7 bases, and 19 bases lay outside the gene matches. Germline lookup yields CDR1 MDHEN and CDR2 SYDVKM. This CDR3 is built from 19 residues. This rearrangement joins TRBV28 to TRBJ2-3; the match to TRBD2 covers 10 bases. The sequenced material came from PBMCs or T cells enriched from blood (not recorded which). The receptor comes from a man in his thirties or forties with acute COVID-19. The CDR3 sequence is CASTGGLAGGRSGTDTQYF. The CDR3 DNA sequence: TGTGCCAGCACCGGGGGATTAGCGGGGGGACGAAGCGGAACAGATACGCAGTATTTT. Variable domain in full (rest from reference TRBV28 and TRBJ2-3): DVKVTQSSRYLVKRTGEKVFLECVQDMDHENMFWYRQDPGLGLRLIYFSYDVKMKEKGDIPEGYSVSREKKERFSLILESASTNQTSMYLCASTGGLAGGRSGTDTQYFGPGTRLTVL.